The entry below gives a single T cell receptor (beta chain) sequence along with its context. Its cognate antigen is unknown. Germline loops: CDR1 KGHSH, CDR2 LQKENI. The CDR3 has 14 amino acids. Trimming cost V 4 bases and J 7 bases, with 11 bases left between them. Clones were read by immunoSEQ multiplex PCR, and TCRdb kept only the in-frame ones, dropping some. The sample contains about 110,000 clones, over 85% of which appear only once. This sample stems from a study of OX40 agonist ivuxolimab in advanced cancers. Study results and limitations: The study did not work out the antigen specificity of the expanded peripheral T cells.

Systemic immunosuppression or a history of autoimmune disease excluded patients. The gene calls are TRBV18 and TRBJ1-6, with D tentatively TRBD1 (6 bases). The TCR was taken from an adult with an advanced solid tumor such as melanoma, head and neck, liver or kidney cancer. The sample consisted of CD4+ or CD8+ T cells sorted from blood, taken in a trial of the OX40 agonist ivuxolimab. CDR3 nucleotides: TGTGCCAGCTCACAACAGGGTCGGAATTCACCCCTCCACTTT. Translating gives CASSQQGRNSPLHF.